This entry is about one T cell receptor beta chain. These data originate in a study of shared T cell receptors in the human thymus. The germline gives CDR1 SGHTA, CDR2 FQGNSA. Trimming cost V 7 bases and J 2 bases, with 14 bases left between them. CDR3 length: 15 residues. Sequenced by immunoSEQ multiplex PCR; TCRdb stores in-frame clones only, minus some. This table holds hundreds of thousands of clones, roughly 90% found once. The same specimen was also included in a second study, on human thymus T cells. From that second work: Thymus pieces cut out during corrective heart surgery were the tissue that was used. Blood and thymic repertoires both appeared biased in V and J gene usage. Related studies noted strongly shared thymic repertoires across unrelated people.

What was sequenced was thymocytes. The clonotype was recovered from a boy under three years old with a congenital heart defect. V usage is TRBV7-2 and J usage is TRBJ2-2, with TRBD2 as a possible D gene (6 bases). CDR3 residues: CASTGRDSNTGELFF. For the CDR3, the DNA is TGTGCCAGCACCGGCCGGGACTCCAACACCGGGGAGCTGTTTTTT.